These 27 T cell receptor beta chains originate from one sample sequenced in a study of control samples from healthy donors and cancer patients. The table came from immunoSEQ multiplex PCR; TCRdb's copy has only in-frame clones and leaves some out. Of about 82,000 clones in the sample, 87% were seen once. What was sequenced was blood. The receptors shown here come from a man between 50 and 59 years old in good health.

The chain links TRBV19 to TRBJ2-5, with D hard to call. The germline V gene encodes CDR1 LNHDA and CDR2 SQIVND (reference sequence). V was cut by 3 bases and J by 5 bases, with 10 bases left in between. The CDR3 runs 13 residues. CDR3 in DNA: TGTGCCAGTAGTATCGCCAGAGATGAGACCCAGTACTTC. It yields the protein CASSIARDETQYF.

This chain uses TRBV7-3 with TRBJ2-5; 8 nucleotides match TRBD1. The CDR3 has 16 amino acids. V lost 1 base and J lost 4; bases outside the gene matches: 8. From germline, CDR1 is SGHTA and CDR2 FQGTGA. This chain's CDR3 is CASSLSPPGGVETQYF. In DNA form, the CDR3 reads TGTGCCAGCAGCTTAAGCCCCCCAGGGGGCGTAGAGACCCAGTACTTC. Full variable domain (outside the CDR3, taken from reference TRBV7-3 and TRBJ2-5): GAGVSQTPSNKVTEKGKYVELRCDPISGHTALYWYRQSLGQGPEFLIYFQGTGAADDSGLPNDRFFAVRPEGSVSTLKIQRTERGDSAVYLCASSLSPPGGVETQYFGPGTRLLVL.

This rearrangement joins TRBV27 to TRBJ2-2; D is undetermined. Germline-derived CDR1 and CDR2 are MNHEY and SMNVEV (reference sequence). The CDR3 totals 13 residues. V lost 3 bases to trimming and J lost 1 base, with 3 bases between them. The DNA of the CDR3 is TGTGCCAGCAGTTTCAGGAACACCGGGGAGCTGTTTTTT. Its translation: CASSFRNTGELFF.

The chain joins TRBV5-4 to TRBJ1-1, with D perhaps TRBD1 (5 bases). Germline V lookup: CDR1 SGHNT, CDR2 YYREEE (reference sequence). Trimming took off 6 bases at V and 0 bases at J, with 21 bases between the two ends. The CDR3 contains 17 residues. This CDR3 reads CASTKKEGRGVNTEAFF. The CDR3 DNA reads as TGTGCCAGCACCAAGAAAGAGGGCCGGGGGGTGAACACTGAAGCTTTCTTT.

The J gene is TRBJ2-5, the V gene TRBV5-4; 7 nucleotides line up with TRBD1. V shed 0 bases, J shed 5 bases, and the junction held 10 bases outside the gene matches. Looked up from germline, CDR1 is SGHNT and CDR2 is YYREEE (reference sequence). This CDR3 comprises 16 residues. The CDR3 reads CASSLDLGQSMETQYF. CDR3 in DNA: TGTGCCAGCAGCTTGGATTTGGGACAGTCCATGGAGACCCAGTACTTC.

This rearrangement joins TRBV11-2 to TRBJ1-4; D is undetermined. The V end was cut by 0 bases, the J end by 5 bases, with 7 bases between. The CDR3 loop spans 14 amino acids. Germline V gene sequence: CDR1 SGHAT, CDR2 FQNNGV. CDR3 sequence reads: CASSLEAWNEKLFF. The CDR3 DNA reads TGTGCCAGCAGCTTAGAGGCTTGGAATGAAAAACTGTTTTTT.

This clone has only a few counts. V is TRBV15 and J is TRBJ2-5; no definite D call. The CDR3 is 15 residues long. Germline V gives CDR1 LNHNV, CDR2 YYDKDF (reference sequence). The V and J ends lost 0 bases and 2 bases respectively, with 10 bases between them. CDR3 coding DNA: TGTGCCACCAGCAGAGACACGATACAACAAGAGACCCAGTACTTC. Encoded protein: CATSRDTIQQETQYF.

As concerns this clone: At one end, the junction sequence differs from germline, possibly due to a read error. V usage is TRBV10-3 and J usage is TRBJ2-3; 8 bases are shared with TRBD1. Germline V CDR1 and CDR2: ENHRY, SYGVKD. The CDR3 is made up of 17 amino acids. The CDR3 coding sequence is TGTGCCATCAGCCGAGAAGGACAGGGTAGGAGCACAGATAAGCAGTATTTT. Protein sequence: CAISREGQGRSTDKQYF.

This clone was recorded once. The rearrangement links TRBV21-1 to TRBJ1-6; the table's D call of TRBD1 was not tested on the DNA. TRBV21-1 has pseudogene status. This CDR3 is built from 16 residues. The CDR3: CASSKDAGEGGSPLHF. The DNA for the CDR3 is TGTGCCAGCAGCAAAGATGCAGGGGAAGGGGGTTCACCCCTCCACTTT.

The chain uses TRBV12-5 and TRBJ1-4; D gene unclear. Germline CDR1 LGHNT, CDR2 FRNRAP. Trimming removed 3 bases from V and 3 bases from J, with 8 bases in between. CDR3 length equals 14 residues. The CDR3 region is CASGLSGANEKLFF. CDR3 coding DNA: TGTGCTAGTGGTTTATCAGGAGCTAATGAAAAACTGTTTTTT.

This clone came up once. This chain uses TRBV5-1 with TRBJ1-2; TRBD1 aligns across 7 bases. Germline-derived CDR1 and CDR2 are SGHRS and YFSETQ. The CDR3 runs to 16 residues. V was pared by 6 bases and J by 4 bases, with 15 bases of the junction left unmatched. CDR3 sequence (DNA): TGCGCCAGCACCCAGGGGGGCAGCTCTCATTTCTATGGCTACACCTTC. Protein: CASTQGGSSHFYGYTF.

The J gene is TRBJ2-7, the V gene TRBV18; D is ambiguous. The V gene's germline CDR1 is KGHSH and CDR2 LQKENI. The germline V and J ends were trimmed by 2 bases and 4 bases, with 9 bases remaining between them. The length of the CDR3 is 13 residues. CDR3 amino acids: CASSPRSPYEQYF. CDR3 nucleotide sequence: TGTGCCAGCTCACCAAGGTCCCCTTACGAGCAGTACTTC. The entire variable domain, with the rest obtained from reference TRBV18 and TRBJ2-7, is as follows: NAGVMQNPRHLVRRRGQEARLRCSPMKGHSHVYWYRQLPEEGLKFMVYLQKENIIDESGMPKERFSAEFPKEGPSILRIQQVVRGDSAAYFCASSPRSPYEQYFGPGTRLTVT.

The rearrangement joins TRBV4-3 to TRBJ2-3; 12 positions agree with TRBD2. Trimming removed 5 bases from V and 2 bases from J; junction bases left unmatched: 5. CDR3 length: 16 residues. Looked up from germline, CDR1 is LGHNA and CDR2 is YSLEER. The CDR3 protein is CASSSGLAGTTDTQYF. CDR3 in DNA: TGCGCCAGCAGCTCCGGACTAGCGGGAACCACAGATACGCAGTATTTT.

This clone was detected only once. This chain joins TRBV4-1 and TRBJ2-5, with 7 bases aligning to TRBD1. CDR1 is MGHRA and CDR2 is YSYEKL in the germline V gene. The J segment lost 3 bases and the V segment lost 1 base, leaving 8 bases of the junction unmatched. The CDR3 runs to 16 residues. The CDR3 nucleotides read TGCGCCAGCAGCCAAGGCATACTCACAGGGGAAGAGACCCAGTACTTC. The encoded protein is CASSQGILTGEETQYF.

The chain has TRBV5-5 and TRBJ2-7, with 8 positions matching TRBD1. Germline V gives CDR1 SGHKS, CDR2 YYEKEE (reference sequence). The CDR3 runs to 16 residues. The V segment lost 4 bases and the J segment 1 base; nucleotides outside the gene matches: 10. The CDR3 protein is CASSLATGALSYEQYF. DNA for the CDR3: TGTGCCAGCAGCCTGGCGACAGGGGCCCTATCCTACGAGCAGTACTTC.

V and J are TRBV27 and TRBJ1-5; D ambiguous. The germline V and J ends were trimmed by 2 bases and 4 bases, with 6 bases remaining between them. The CDR3 contains 13 residues. Germline V CDR1 and CDR2: MNHEY, SMNVEV (reference sequence). CDR3 sequence: CASSLRRNQPQHF. The CDR3 DNA reads as TGTGCCAGCAGTTTAAGGCGAAATCAGCCCCAGCATTTT.

The rearrangement links TRBV10-3 to TRBJ1-1; no clear D gene. Between the trimmed V and J ends, which lost 2 bases and 0 bases, there was a span of 13 bases. This CDR3 is 16 amino acids long. Germline CDR1 and CDR2: ENHRY and SYGVKD. Here the CDR3 DNA reads TGTGCCATCAGTGAGCCAGAATCAGTTATGAACACTGAAGCTTTCTTT. Translation gives CAISEPESVMNTEAFF.

The chain joins TRBV19 to TRBJ2-3, with D perhaps TRBD2 (5 bases). This CDR3 spans 15 amino acids. Trimming removed 1 base from V and 2 bases from J, with 10 bases in between. CDR1 and CDR2 (germline): LNHDA, SQIVND (reference sequence). CDR3 region: CASSIGGLTTDTQYF. CDR3 sequence (DNA): TGTGCCAGTAGTATAGGAGGGTTAACCACAGATACGCAGTATTTT.

This chain joins TRBV7-3 and TRBJ1-2; 8 bases agree with TRBD1. V shed 2 bases, J shed 4 bases, and the junction held 0 bases outside the gene matches. This CDR3 is 13 amino acids long. Germline CDR1 and CDR2: SGHTA and FQGTGA. CDR3 bases: TGTGCCAGCAGCTTACAGGGGGCCTATGGCTACACCTTC. Protein: CASSLQGAYGYTF.

The rearrangement joins TRBV7-8 to TRBJ2-6; TRBD1 matches 7 bases. Germline CDR1 reads SGHVS; CDR2 reads FQNEAQ. This CDR3 has 16 residues. J lost 3 bases, V lost 1 base, and 3 bases had no gene match. This CDR3 reads CASSLDAGGGANVLTF. Written as DNA, the CDR3 is TGTGCCAGCAGCTTAGATGCAGGGGGTGGGGCCAACGTCCTGACTTTC.

This clone occurred a few times. The chain carries TRBV19 and TRBJ1-5; TRBD1 matches 12 bases. Germline CDR1 is LNHDA and CDR2 is SQIVND (reference sequence). This CDR3 is built from 18 residues. The ends lost 3 bases at V and 5 bases at J; junction bases unmatched: 11. The CDR3 here is CASSILGQGASGDQPQHF. The CDR3 bases are TGTGCCAGTAGTATTCTGGGACAGGGGGCGAGTGGGGATCAGCCCCAGCATTTT.

This chain connects TRBV4-3 to TRBJ1-2, with D maybe TRBD1 (6 bases). CDR1 and CDR2 (germline): LGHNA, YSLEER. Trimming stripped 0 bases from V and 4 bases from J, with 18 bases between. This CDR3 is built from 17 residues. DNA for the CDR3: TGCGCCAGCAGCCAAGAGTCAACAGGGAGTTTCAGCTATGGCTACACCTTC. Its translation: CASSQESTGSFSYGYTF.

The CDR3 loop is CASRREGTDTQYF. DNA for the CDR3: TGTGCCAGCCGCCGCGAGGGCACAGATACGCAGTATTTT. The rearrangement joins TRBV7-2 to TRBJ2-3; D is undetermined. CDR1 and CDR2 (germline): SGHTA, FQGNSA. V gave up 8 bases and J gave up 1 base, with 10 bases separating them. CDR3 length equals 13 residues.

With regard to this clone: The junction and the germline gene differ at one end; a read error may be behind it. The chain combines TRBV7-7 with TRBJ2-1; 9 nucleotides line up with TRBD2. CDR1 and CDR2 from the germline V gene are SSHAT and FNYEAQ (reference sequence). This CDR3 comprises 15 residues. The chain's CDR3 is CASSLRLAVYNEQFF. CDR3 DNA sequence: TGTGCTAGCAGCTTAAGACTAGCGGTATACAATGAGCAGTTCTTC. Variable domain in full (rest from reference TRBV7-7 and TRBJ2-1): GAGVSQSPRYKVTKRGQDVTLRCDPISSHATLYWYQQALGQGPEFLTYFNYEAQPDKSGLPSDRFSAERPEGSISTLTIQRTEQRDSAMYRCASSLRLAVYNEQFFGPGTRLTVL.

The chain combines TRBV19 with TRBJ2-5, with TRBD1 as a possible D gene (6 bases). The CDR3 has 14 residues. V shed 0 bases and J shed 9 bases, with 14 bases lying between them. In germline, CDR1 is LNHDA, CDR2 SQIVND (reference sequence). CDR3 sequence reads: CASSIDRGGKAQYF. The DNA for the CDR3 is TGTGCCAGTAGTATAGACAGGGGCGGAAAGGCCCAGTACTTC.

A remark on this clone: This may arise from a read error, as a much more abundant clone is one base away. The chain couples TRBV7-9 to TRBJ1-5; D perhaps matches TRBD1 (5 bases). The V gene lost 1 base and the J gene lost 6 bases, with 7 bases spanning the gap. This CDR3 is built from 13 residues. CDR1 is SEHNR, CDR2 FQNEAQ, per germline (reference sequence). DNA for the CDR3: TGTGCCAGCAGCTTAGGGGGGGTTCAGCCCCAGCATTTT. Its protein is CASSLGGVQPQHF.

The V and J genes are TRBV11-3 and TRBJ2-1, with 7 bases that match TRBD2. Germline values: CDR1 SGHNT, CDR2 YENEEA. CDR3 length: 17 residues. V shed 2 bases and J 6 bases; nucleotides not matched to a gene: 13. In nucleotides, the CDR3 is TGTGCCAGCAGCTTAACCGGGGGGTACCCCAGAGGCAATGAGCAGTTCTTC. This sequence encodes CASSLTGGYPRGNEQFF.